Listed below are T cell receptor beta chains from one sample, sequenced in a study of blood T cell repertoires in COVID-19. Clones were read by immunoSEQ multiplex PCR, and TCRdb kept only the in-frame ones, dropping some. The sample contains 110,000 or so clones, around 74% of which appear only once. Sequenced: peripheral blood. Receptors originate from a woman in her 70s with acute or convalescent COVID-19. The CDR3 runs from the conserved cysteine through the conserved F or W. D genes are given only for firm matches. Size is stated for part of the rows, as once, few or many counts, or as a class when the clone is expanded.

TRBJ2-7 TRBV30 TRBD1 NA CAWSNRGWWVEQYF
TRBJ2-5 TRBV2 TRBD2 NA CASSEFLAGQETQYF
TRBJ2-6 TRBV27 TRBD1 few CASSFLQGAVSPGANVLTF
TRBJ1-3 TRBV3-1/TRBV3-2 TRBD1 once CASSQLSGTGTLGNTIYF
TRBJ2-1 TRBV21-1 NA NA CASSTKGTSRYEQFF
TRBJ2-6 TRBV6-1 NA NA CASSEEGVLSSGANVLTF
TRBJ2-5 TRBV28 TRBD2 NA CASSTPGLAGVGQETQYF
TRBJ2-3 TRBV7-9 TRBD1 few CASSTGQDLDTQYF
TRBJ1-5 TRBV19 TRBD1 NA CASSMRQGYNQPQHF
TRBJ2-3 TRBV19 NA few CASSIIGTSTDTQYF
TRBJ1-1 TRBV7-2 NA NA CASSSSGLGAFF
TRBJ2-3 TRBV7-2 TRBD2 NA CASSLRGAAGLDTQYF
TRBJ2-7 TRBV6-5 NA NA CASHAGNHEQYF
TRBJ2-1 TRBV7-2 NA NA CASSLAGYMEQFF
TRBJ2-5 TRBV3-1/TRBV3-2 TRBD2 NA CASSPGLAGAGKTQYF
TRBJ1-2 TRBV24-1 TRBD1 once CATSDLGTGGTYGYTF
TRBJ1-2 TRBV6-5 TRBD1 NA CASSWTGNYGYTF
TRBJ1-5 TRBV5-5 NA NA CASQSDYSNQPQHF
TRBJ1-4 TRBV19 TRBD1 NA CASTPWDRGGSDEKLFF
TRBJ2-5 TRBV10-3 TRBD2 NA CAISSPGLAGEETQYF
TRBJ1-5 TRBV6-6 TRBD1 NA CASSPGQTLNQPQHF
TRBJ2-7 TRBV5-1 NA NA CASATTGQASEQYF
TRBJ1-2 TRBV25-1 NA NA CASSEIGRGALDGYTF
TRBJ1-5 TRBV3-1/TRBV3-2 TRBD1 few CASSQGTGSNQPQHF
TRBJ1-1 TRBV29-1 NA NA CSVADTSEAFF
TRBJ1-5 TRBV30 NA NA CAWSSGQTNQPQHF
TRBJ1-4 TRBV9 NA NA CASSVQGSNEKLFF
TRBJ2-2 TRBV30 TRBD2 NA CAWSAGLVVGELFF
TRBJ2-7 TRBV7-9 NA few CASSSRGFNEQYF
TRBJ1-1 TRBV7-2 NA few CASSLEGGRAEAFF
TRBJ1-2 TRBV19 TRBD1 NA CASSMLGQGPLNYGYTF
TRBJ1-1 TRBV12-3/TRBV12-4 NA NA CASRRGLARAFF
TRBJ1-1 TRBV3-1/TRBV3-2 NA NA CASSLAAKGGSFF
TRBJ2-4 TRBV5-8 NA NA CASRDKNIQYF
TRBJ2-6 TRBV27 NA NA CASSLRTSPGANVLTF
TRBJ2-1 TRBV25-1 TRBD1 few CASSDISGQGSNEQFF
TRBJ1-1 TRBV19 NA NA CASSISPRNTEAFF
TRBJ2-1 TRBV6-5 NA NA CASSYSAGDEQFF
TRBJ2-2 TRBV5-4 TRBD2 NA CASSRTSGDTGELFF
TRBJ1-1 TRBV5-1 TRBD1 few CASSTGQGSLLAFF
TRBJ1-6 TRBV7-8 NA NA CASSSGGPYNSPLHF
TRBJ2-7 TRBV5-4 TRBD2 NA CASSLHSGANYEQYF
TRBJ1-5 TRBV30 TRBD1 NA CAWSITGGQNQPQHF
TRBJ2-7 TRBV2 NA NA CASSDDNYEQYF
TRBJ1-1 TRBV7-9 TRBD1 NA CASSHWDSLNTEAFF
TRBJ2-5 TRBV6-2/TRBV6-3 NA NA CASSPLETQYF
TRBJ1-1 TRBV30 TRBD1 NA CAWIRRGRRNTEAFF
TRBJ1-5 TRBV6-6 TRBD1 NA CASSPYLTGTGPNQPQHF
TRBJ2-2 TRBV6-5 NA NA CASSTWTAGELFF
TRBJ2-5 TRBV12-3/TRBV12-4 NA NA CAGSAGIQETQYF
TRBJ1-1 TRBV3-1/TRBV3-2 TRBD1 NA CASSKDLPGQTNTEAFF
TRBJ2-2 TRBV11-2 NA NA CASSEWVSSTGELFF
TRBJ1-5 TRBV30 NA once CASAGEDGNQPQHF
TRBJ1-1 TRBV6-5 TRBD1 NA CASSYGTGRNTEAFF
TRBJ1-6 TRBV15 NA once CATRLSGDSPLHF
TRBJ1-6 TRBV2 NA NA CASSEEGVYFSPLHF
TRBJ2-3 TRBV18 TRBD1 NA CASSAGTGVSDTQYF
TRBJ1-1 TRBV9 TRBD1 NA CASSAHPGGAMNTEAFF
TRBJ1-5 TRBV4-1 NA NA CASSQTGLSRGQPQHF
TRBJ1-2 TRBV5-4 NA NA CASTRTADYGYTF